These T cell receptor beta chains were read from a single sample in a study of blood T cell repertoires in COVID-19. The data were produced by immunoSEQ multiplex PCR, yet TCRdb's version contains in-frame clones alone and is incomplete. The table shows 65,000 or so clones, with 81% occurring only once. The sequencing input was peripheral blood. The receptor source for this set is a woman aged 65 to 85 with acute or convalescent COVID-19. The CDR3 runs from the conserved cysteine through the conserved F or W. Each record gives: J gene, clone size, V gene, D gene, CDR3 protein, CDR3 DNA. D genes are given only for firm matches. Clone size is shown for a subset of rows, as once, few, many or a class of expanded clone.

TRBJ2-3,.,TRBV7-3,TRBD2,CASSFLAGDGLDTQYF,TGTGCCAGCAGCTTTCTAGCGGGAGATGGGTTGGATACGCAGTATTTT
TRBJ1-6,once,TRBV27,.,CASSLGHRDGNSPLHF,TGTGCCAGCAGTTTGGGTCACAGGGATGGGAATTCACCCCTCCACTTT
TRBJ1-6,.,TRBV6-2/TRBV6-3,TRBD1,CASSYPPRTTDRGINSPLHF,TGTGCCAGCAGTTACCCACCCAGGACGACTGACAGGGGTATAAATTCACCCCTCCACTTT
TRBJ2-5,.,TRBV10-3,TRBD2,CAISDAGGRPGETQYF,TGTGCCATCAGTGATGCGGGAGGGCGTCCGGGCGAGACCCAGTACTTC
TRBJ1-2,.,TRBV6-4,.,CASSPGQSYGYTF,TGTGCCAGCAGCCCCGGACAGTCATATGGCTACACCTTC
TRBJ2-2,.,TRBV18,.,CASSPDRNTGELFF,TGTGCCAGCTCACCGGACAGGAACACCGGGGAGCTGTTTTTT
TRBJ2-1,.,TRBV6-2/TRBV6-3,.,CASSSTSRSYNEQFF,TGTGCCAGCAGTAGTACTAGCCGCTCCTACAATGAGCAGTTCTTC
TRBJ2-7,.,TRBV19,.,CASSMGGARYEQYF,TGTGCCAGTAGTATGGGGGGGGCGCGGTACGAGCAGTACTTC
TRBJ2-1,.,TRBV3-1/TRBV3-2,TRBD2,CASSRTGTRAYNEQFF,TGTGCCAGCAGCCGCACCGGGACTAGAGCTTACAATGAGCAGTTCTTC
TRBJ2-3,.,TRBV2,TRBD1,CASSEQTGGADTQYF,TGTGCCAGCAGTGAGCAGACAGGGGGCGCAGATACGCAGTATTTT
TRBJ2-5,.,TRBV6-1,.,CASSAGYGSTQETQYF,TGTGCCAGCAGTGCCGGTTACGGGAGCACCCAAGAGACCCAGTACTTC
TRBJ2-1,.,TRBV28,.,CASSLGQDSYNEQFF,TGTGCCAGCAGTTTAGGGCAGGACTCCTACAATGAGCAGTTCTTC
TRBJ2-3,few,TRBV7-9,.,CASSLGQTSTDTQYF,TGTGCCAGCAGCTTAGGACAGACTAGCACAGATACGCAGTATTTT
TRBJ2-3,.,TRBV6-5,TRBD1,CASRRTGGTDTQYF,TGTGCCAGCAGAAGAACAGGGGGCACAGATACGCAGTATTTT
TRBJ2-7,.,TRBV2,TRBD2,CASRVTGTSSSYEQYF,TGTGCCAGCAGGGTAACCGGGACTAGCTCCTCCTACGAGCAGTACTTC
TRBJ2-7,once,TRBV30,TRBD2,CAWGPGLATNEQYF,TGTGCCTGGGGGCCGGGACTAGCGACCAACGAGCAGTACTTC
TRBJ2-7,.,TRBV21-1,.,CASSFRQGGTYEQYF,TGTGCCAGCAGCTTTCGACAGGGCGGCACCTACGAGCAGTACTTC
TRBJ1-6,.,TRBV18,.,CASSRSGDPTLRSPLHF,TGTGCCAGCTCACGTTCCGGGGATCCGACGTTGCGCTCACCCCTCCACTTT
TRBJ1-5,once,TRBV7-9,.,CASSPRGENQPQHF,TGTGCCAGCAGCCCCAGGGGCGAGAATCAGCCCCAGCATTTT
TRBJ1-6,.,TRBV7-2,TRBD1,CASSLARDSLYNSPLHF,TGTGCCAGCAGCTTAGCCCGGGACAGTCTCTATAATTCACCCCTCCACTTT
TRBJ1-2,.,TRBV6-2/TRBV6-3,.,CASSLSRAYGYTF,TGTGCCAGCAGCTTGAGCAGGGCCTATGGCTACACCTTC
TRBJ2-1,.,TRBV5-4,TRBD2,CASSLAMELAGANNEQFF,TGTGCCAGCAGCTTGGCGATGGAATTAGCGGGGGCCAACAATGAGCAGTTCTTC
TRBJ1-2,.,TRBV19,.,CASSMLTPLYRFGYTF,TGTGCCAGTAGTATGCTTACGCCGCTTTACCGGTTTGGCTACACCTTC